This T cell receptor (beta chain) was profiled in a study of shared clonotypes between healthy human individuals. Study results and caveats: Blood alone was sampled, and tissue repertoires likely differ.

In germline, CDR1 is SGHAT, CDR2 FQNNGV. CDR3 length equals 12 residues. The ends were cut back, 3 bases at V and 4 bases at J, with 4 bases in the middle. Nashville, Tennessee was home to all donors, who were Caucasian adults. The authors divided CD4+ cells into CD45RA+ naive and CD45RA-negative memory subsets. Sorted-subset replicate PCRs used 200 ng of genomic DNA. This amount corresponded to about 29,000 T cell genomes. Assay: immunoSEQ multiplex PCR; the TCRdb copy retains only in-frame clones and omits some. Altogether roughly 2 million clones are present, roughly 94% being singletons, with the ten largest covering 0.13%. Concerning this clone: Antigen specificity is unknown.

This clonotype was sampled from a man between 18 and 29 years old in good health. This chain joins TRBV11-2 and TRBJ2-1; D is uncertain. The specimen sequenced was naive CD4+ T cells sorted from blood. Sample subset: CD45RA+ positively selected. CDR3 bases: TGTGCCAGCAGCTTCGAATACAATGAGCAGTTCTTC. Translation: CASSFEYNEQFF.